Listed below are T cell receptor beta chains from one sample, sequenced in a study of immune reconstitution after stem cell transplant in scleroderma. Each CDR3 protein gets one entry after TCRdb re-called the RT-PCR reads with MiXCR. This sample has some 1,500 distinct CDR3 sequences, with roughly 8.1% found just once. Specimen collection occurred before or after autologous hematopoietic stem cell transplantation (not recorded which). These receptor sequences come from a male donor with systemic sclerosis. The CDR3 runs from the conserved cysteine through the conserved F or W. The D gene is left open where the match is weak. Not all rows give a size; the values are once, few, many and, for expanded clones, a class.

d_call: -
clone_size: medium-sized
v_call: TRBV11-3
j_call: TRBJ2-5
cdr3_aa: CASSLRGEETQYF
cdr3_nt: TGTGCCAGCAGCTTACGAGGAGAGGAGACCCAGTACTTC

d_call: TRBD2
clone_size: medium-sized
v_call: TRBV3-1
j_call: TRBJ2-1
cdr3_aa: CASSPSGERGGEQFF
cdr3_nt: TGTGCCAGCAGCCCCTCCGGGGAGCGGGGAGGTGAGCAGTTCTTC

d_call: -
clone_size: medium-sized
v_call: TRBV29-1
j_call: TRBJ2-1
cdr3_aa: CSVKSGRAGGFF
cdr3_nt: TGCAGCGTTAAATCCGGCCGGGCTGGAGGGTTCTTC

d_call: -
clone_size: medium-sized
v_call: TRBV9
j_call: TRBJ2-3
cdr3_aa: CASSVEGVTDTQYF
cdr3_nt: TGTGCCAGCAGCGTAGAGGGAGTCACAGATACGCAGTATTTT

d_call: -
clone_size: medium-sized
v_call: TRBV19
j_call: TRBJ1-2
cdr3_aa: CASSPISAYGYTF
cdr3_nt: TGTGCCAGTAGCCCAATATCGGCCTATGGCTACACCTTC

d_call: TRBD1
clone_size: -
v_call: TRBV19
j_call: TRBJ2-5
cdr3_aa: CASSETGMETQYF
cdr3_nt: TGTGCCAGTAGTGAGACAGGGATGGAGACCCAGTACTTC

d_call: TRBD1
clone_size: large
v_call: TRBV23-1
j_call: TRBJ2-5
cdr3_aa: CASSHPSRTGGLETQYF
cdr3_nt: TGCGCCAGCAGTCACCCCTCCCGGACAGGGGGCTTAGAGACCCAGTACTTC

d_call: TRBD2
clone_size: medium-sized
v_call: TRBV7-2
j_call: TRBJ2-1
cdr3_aa: CASSLEGLAGGEQFF
cdr3_nt: TGTGCCAGCAGCTTAGAGGGACTAGCGGGGGGAGAGCAGTTCTTC

d_call: -
clone_size: medium-sized
v_call: TRBV12-3/TRBV12-4
j_call: TRBJ1-1
cdr3_aa: CASSHRAAGTEAFF
cdr3_nt: TGTGCCAGCAGCCACAGGGCTGCGGGGACTGAAGCTTTCTTT

d_call: TRBD1
clone_size: medium-sized
v_call: TRBV5-1
j_call: TRBJ2-7
cdr3_aa: CASSLAGQGGLGEQYF
cdr3_nt: TGCGCCAGCAGCTTGGCCGGACAGGGCGGATTGGGCGAGCAGTACTTC

d_call: -
clone_size: medium-sized
v_call: TRBV20-1
j_call: TRBJ2-7
cdr3_aa: CSASLAGGRFASYEQYF
cdr3_nt: TGCAGTGCTAGTCTGGCAGGGGGGCGGTTCGCCTCCTACGAGCAGTACTTC

d_call: TRBD2
clone_size: medium-sized
v_call: TRBV27
j_call: TRBJ2-3
cdr3_aa: CASSLSPTSGGVTDTQYF
cdr3_nt: TGTGCCAGCAGTTTATCGCCGACTAGCGGGGGGGTGACAGATACGCAGTATTTT

d_call: -
clone_size: medium-sized
v_call: TRBV2
j_call: TRBJ2-5
cdr3_aa: CASSEVGAGKTQYF
cdr3_nt: TGTGCCAGCAGTGAAGTTGGGGCAGGGAAGACCCAGTACTTC

d_call: -
clone_size: medium-sized
v_call: TRBV7-2
j_call: TRBJ2-1
cdr3_aa: CASSFDRSNEQFF
cdr3_nt: TGTGCCAGCAGCTTCGACAGGAGTAATGAGCAGTTCTTC

d_call: TRBD1
clone_size: -
v_call: TRBV6-5
j_call: TRBJ2-2
cdr3_aa: CANSLRTGGTGELFF
cdr3_nt: TGTGCCAACAGCCTCAGGACAGGGGGGACCGGGGAGCTGTTTTTT

d_call: -
clone_size: medium-sized
v_call: TRBV5-1
j_call: TRBJ2-3
cdr3_aa: CASSLGYEDTQYF
cdr3_nt: TGCGCCAGCAGCTTGGGCTATGAAGATACGCAGTATTTT

d_call: -
clone_size: medium-sized
v_call: TRBV5-1
j_call: TRBJ2-2
cdr3_aa: CASSLAVDPTNTGELFF
cdr3_nt: TGCGCCAGCAGCTTGGCCGTGGACCCCACGAACACCGGGGAGCTGTTTTTT

d_call: -
clone_size: few
v_call: TRBV6-2/TRBV6-3
j_call: TRBJ2-3
cdr3_aa: CASSYGGGPDTQYF
cdr3_nt: TGTGCCAGCAGTTACGGAGGGGGACCAGATACGCAGTATTTT

d_call: -
clone_size: medium-sized
v_call: TRBV20-1
j_call: TRBJ1-2
cdr3_aa: CSARGVTTYGYTF
cdr3_nt: TGCAGTGCTAGAGGAGTCACGACCTATGGCTACACCTTC

d_call: -
clone_size: medium-sized
v_call: TRBV5-1
j_call: TRBJ2-4
cdr3_aa: CASSLVLGRANIQYF
cdr3_nt: TGCGCCAGCAGCTTGGTTCTGGGTCGGGCGAACATTCAGTACTTC

d_call: -
clone_size: -
v_call: TRBV7-6
j_call: TRBJ1-4
cdr3_aa: CVSSPATSEKLFF
cdr3_nt: TGTGTCAGCAGCCCCGCAACTAGTGAAAAACTGTTTTTT

d_call: -
clone_size: medium-sized
v_call: TRBV20-1
j_call: TRBJ2-5
cdr3_aa: CSAEVGREETQYF
cdr3_nt: TGCAGTGCGGAAGTAGGACGAGAAGAGACCCAGTACTTC

d_call: -
clone_size: medium-sized
v_call: TRBV30
j_call: TRBJ1-1
cdr3_aa: CAWSANLQGTPEAFF
cdr3_nt: TGTGCCTGGAGTGCCAACCTACAGGGAACCCCTGAAGCTTTCTTT

d_call: -
clone_size: large
v_call: TRBV2
j_call: TRBJ1-3
cdr3_aa: CASSESEGSGNTIYF
cdr3_nt: TGTGCCAGCAGTGAATCCGAAGGCTCTGGAAACACCATATATTTT

d_call: -
clone_size: large
v_call: TRBV20-1
j_call: TRBJ1-4
cdr3_aa: CSANPRMGSNEKLFF
cdr3_nt: TGCAGTGCTAACCCCAGGATGGGTTCGAATGAAAAACTGTTTTTT

d_call: -
clone_size: large
v_call: TRBV2
j_call: TRBJ2-1
cdr3_aa: CASSPGTDVNEQFF
cdr3_nt: TGTGCCAGCAGTCCCGGGACGGATGTCAATGAGCAGTTCTTC

d_call: TRBD1
clone_size: medium-sized
v_call: TRBV3-1
j_call: TRBJ2-3
cdr3_aa: CASSRRPGQGDHTQYF
cdr3_nt: TGTGCCAGCAGCCGACGACCGGGACAGGGGGATCATACGCAGTATTTT

d_call: TRBD1
clone_size: medium-sized
v_call: TRBV7-9
j_call: TRBJ1-1
cdr3_aa: CASSDTTGSGTEAFF
cdr3_nt: TGTGCCAGCAGCGACACGACAGGGTCGGGCACTGAAGCTTTCTTT

d_call: TRBD2
clone_size: few
v_call: TRBV19
j_call: TRBJ2-4
cdr3_aa: CASSRGLADGVQYF
cdr3_nt: TGTGCCAGTAGTCGCGGACTAGCGGACGGTGTTCAGTACTTC

d_call: TRBD1
clone_size: medium-sized
v_call: TRBV5-1
j_call: TRBJ2-7
cdr3_aa: CASNQGQGLLYEQYF
cdr3_nt: TGCGCCAGCAATCAGGGACAGGGCCTCCTTTACGAGCAGTACTTC

d_call: -
clone_size: medium-sized
v_call: TRBV5-1
j_call: TRBJ2-3
cdr3_aa: CASSEGPSTDTQYF
cdr3_nt: TGCGCCAGCAGCGAGGGACCTAGCACAGATACGCAGTATTTT

d_call: TRBD1
clone_size: medium-sized
v_call: TRBV20-1
j_call: TRBJ1-1
cdr3_aa: CSARASGGTEAFF
cdr3_nt: TGCAGTGCTAGAGCGTCAGGGGGCACTGAAGCTTTCTTT

d_call: -
clone_size: large
v_call: TRBV5-1
j_call: TRBJ1-2
cdr3_aa: CASSLEPPMGDGYTF
cdr3_nt: TGCGCCAGCAGCTTGGAACCCCCGATGGGGGATGGCTACACCTTC

d_call: -
clone_size: medium-sized
v_call: TRBV30
j_call: TRBJ2-3
cdr3_aa: CAWASRDRGLSTDTQYF
cdr3_nt: TGTGCCTGGGCCTCCCGGGACCGCGGACTCAGCACAGATACGCAGTATTTT

d_call: -
clone_size: medium-sized
v_call: TRBV7-8
j_call: TRBJ2-7
cdr3_aa: CASSLPGSGTLHEQYF
cdr3_nt: TGTGCCAGCAGCTTACCGGGGTCAGGGACGTTACACGAGCAGTACTTC

d_call: -
clone_size: medium-sized
v_call: TRBV19
j_call: TRBJ2-2
cdr3_aa: CASTRLPWGTGELFF
cdr3_nt: TGTGCCAGTACCCGGCTTCCTTGGGGGACCGGGGAGCTGTTTTTT

d_call: -
clone_size: medium-sized
v_call: TRBV2
j_call: TRBJ2-2
cdr3_aa: CASSGVAGELFF
cdr3_nt: TGTGCCAGCAGTGGAGTGGCCGGGGAGCTGTTTTTT

d_call: -
clone_size: medium-sized
v_call: TRBV5-1
j_call: TRBJ1-1
cdr3_aa: CASSLGARMNTEAFF
cdr3_nt: TGCGCCAGCAGCTTGGGGGCCCGCATGAACACTGAAGCTTTCTTT

d_call: -
clone_size: few
v_call: TRBV6-1
j_call: TRBJ2-1
cdr3_aa: CASSEEPGAYNEQFF
cdr3_nt: TGTGCCAGCAGTGAAGAACCGGGGGCCTACAATGAGCAGTTCTTC